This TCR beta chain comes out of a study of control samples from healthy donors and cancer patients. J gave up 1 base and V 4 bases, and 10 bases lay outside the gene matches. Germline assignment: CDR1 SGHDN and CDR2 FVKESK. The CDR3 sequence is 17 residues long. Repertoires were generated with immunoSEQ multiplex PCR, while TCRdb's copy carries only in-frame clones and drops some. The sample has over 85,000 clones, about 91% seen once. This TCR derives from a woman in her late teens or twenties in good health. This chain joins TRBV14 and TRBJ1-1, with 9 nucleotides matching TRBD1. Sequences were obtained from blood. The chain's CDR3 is CASSPSRDRARNTEAFF. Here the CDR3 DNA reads TGTGCCAGCAGCCCCAGCCGGGACAGGGCTCGGAACACTGAAGCTTTCTTT.